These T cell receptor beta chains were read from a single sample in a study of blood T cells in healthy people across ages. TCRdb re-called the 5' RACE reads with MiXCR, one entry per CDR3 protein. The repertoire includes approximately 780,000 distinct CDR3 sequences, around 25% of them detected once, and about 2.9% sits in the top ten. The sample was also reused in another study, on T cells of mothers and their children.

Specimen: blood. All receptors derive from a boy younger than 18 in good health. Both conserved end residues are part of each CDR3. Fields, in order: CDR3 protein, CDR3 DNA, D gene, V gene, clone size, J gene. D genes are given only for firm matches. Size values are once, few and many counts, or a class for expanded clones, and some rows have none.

CDR3: CASTWYTEAFF
DNA: TGTGCCAGCACTTGGTATACTGAAGCTTTCTTT
D: NA
V: TRBV6-1
size: few
J: TRBJ1-1

CDR3: CASSLERTAITDTQYF
DNA: TGCGCCAGCAGCTTGGAACGGACAGCGATCACAGATACGCAGTATTTT
D: NA
V: TRBV5-1
size: NA
J: TRBJ2-3

CDR3: CASSLKANNTEAFF
DNA: TGTGCCAGCAGCTTAAAGGCGAATAACACTGAAGCTTTCTTT
D: NA
V: TRBV7-9
size: NA
J: TRBJ1-1

CDR3: CASSIDRSNQPQHF
DNA: TGTGCCAGTAGTATAGACAGGAGCAATCAGCCCCAGCATTTT
D: NA
V: TRBV19
size: NA
J: TRBJ1-5

CDR3: CASSPGLHEQFF
DNA: TGTGCCAGCAGTCCGGGACTACATGAGCAGTTCTTC
D: TRBD2
V: TRBV12-3/TRBV12-4
size: few
J: TRBJ2-1

CDR3: CATSREVTELTYEQYF
DNA: TGTGCCACCAGCAGAGAGGTTACCGAACTAACCTACGAGCAGTACTTC
D: NA
V: TRBV15
size: NA
J: TRBJ2-7

CDR3: CASSEPGQGVNEQYF
DNA: TGTGCCAGCAGTGAACCGGGACAGGGAGTCAACGAGCAGTACTTC
D: TRBD1
V: TRBV6-1
size: few
J: TRBJ2-7

CDR3: CASSSGVAAQETQYF
DNA: TGCGCCAGCAGCAGTGGGGTAGCGGCACAAGAGACCCAGTACTTC
D: NA
V: TRBV5-1
size: many
J: TRBJ2-5

CDR3: CSAITSGGEIRTDTQYF
DNA: TGCAGTGCAATAACTAGCGGGGGGGAAATACGCACAGATACGCAGTATTTT
D: TRBD2
V: TRBV20-1
size: NA
J: TRBJ2-3

CDR3: CSARRGGPDNEQFF
DNA: TGCAGTGCCCGCCGGGGGGGGCCGGACAATGAGCAGTTCTTC
D: TRBD2
V: TRBV20-1
size: NA
J: TRBJ2-1

CDR3: CAKGMNTEAFF
DNA: TGTGCCAAGGGAATGAACACTGAAGCTTTCTTT
D: NA
V: TRBV24-1
size: NA
J: TRBJ1-1

CDR3: CASSTRGEGKNSGANVLTF
DNA: TGTGCCAGCTCTACCCGGGGGGAAGGGAAAAACTCTGGGGCCAACGTCCTGACTTTC
D: TRBD2
V: TRBV6-1
size: NA
J: TRBJ2-6

CDR3: CSARDSGGASYGYTF
DNA: TGCAGTGCTAGAGATTCAGGGGGCGCGAGCTATGGCTACACCTTC
D: TRBD1
V: TRBV20-1
size: few
J: TRBJ1-2

CDR3: CASSQVQGATYEQYF
DNA: TGCGCCAGCAGCCAAGTGCAGGGGGCCACCTACGAGCAGTACTTC
D: TRBD1
V: TRBV4-1
size: few
J: TRBJ2-7

CDR3: CASSHRLTGELFF
DNA: TGTGCCAGCAGTCACCGATTGACCGGGGAGCTGTTTTTT
D: NA
V: TRBV27
size: few
J: TRBJ2-2

CDR3: CAWSRRSYNEQFF
DNA: TGTGCCTGGAGTAGGAGGTCCTACAATGAGCAGTTCTTC
D: NA
V: TRBV30
size: few
J: TRBJ2-1

CDR3: CASRRSVGDTQYF
DNA: TGTGCCAGCAGGCGTAGCGTTGGTGATACGCAGTATTTT
D: NA
V: TRBV6-5
size: NA
J: TRBJ2-3

CDR3: CASRIRAGGNQETQYF
DNA: TGTGCCAGCAGGATCCGAGCGGGGGGGAACCAAGAGACCCAGTACTTC
D: TRBD2
V: TRBV27
size: few
J: TRBJ2-5

CDR3: CASSLGTSGVTQYF
DNA: TGTGCCAGCAGTCTTGGGACTAGCGGGGTTACGCAGTATTTT
D: TRBD2
V: TRBV12-3/TRBV12-4
size: few
J: TRBJ2-3

CDR3: CASSATGTGTYTGELFF
DNA: TGTGCCAGCAGCGCGACCGGGACAGGGACCTACACCGGGGAGCTGTTTTTT
D: TRBD1
V: TRBV5-5
size: NA
J: TRBJ2-2

CDR3: CSVFGLAGVGEQFF
DNA: TGCAGCGTTTTTGGACTAGCGGGGGTCGGTGAGCAGTTCTTC
D: TRBD2
V: TRBV29-1
size: few
J: TRBJ2-1

CDR3: CASSPPPAIQETQYF
DNA: TGTGCCAGCAGCCCCCCCCCTGCGATTCAAGAGACCCAGTACTTC
D: NA
V: TRBV3-1
size: NA
J: TRBJ2-5

CDR3: CASSYQGEKLFF
DNA: TGTGCCAGCAGTTACCAGGGAGAAAAACTGTTTTTT
D: NA
V: TRBV6-5
size: once
J: TRBJ1-4

CDR3: CASSVGDRTYEQYF
DNA: TGTGCCAGCAGCGTAGGGGACAGGACCTACGAGCAGTACTTC
D: TRBD1
V: TRBV9
size: few
J: TRBJ2-7

CDR3: CATSTFDRGGDEQFF
DNA: TGTGCCACCAGCACCTTCGACAGGGGAGGCGATGAGCAGTTCTTC
D: TRBD1
V: TRBV15
size: few
J: TRBJ2-1

CDR3: CASSFERGETQYF
DNA: TGTGCCAGCAGCTTTGAGAGAGGAGAGACCCAGTACTTC
D: NA
V: TRBV7-2
size: NA
J: TRBJ2-5

CDR3: CASWSGGGYEQYF
DNA: TGTGCCAGCTGGTCCGGGGGAGGCTACGAGCAGTACTTC
D: NA
V: TRBV6-6
size: few
J: TRBJ2-7

CDR3: CASRYNRDREGIGKKLFF
DNA: TGTGCCAGCAGGTACAACCGGGACAGGGAAGGAATTGGGAAAAAACTGTTTTTT
D: TRBD1
V: TRBV28
size: few
J: TRBJ1-4

CDR3: CSAKVRGAETQYF
DNA: TGCAGTGCCAAGGTCCGGGGGGCAGAGACCCAGTACTTC
D: NA
V: TRBV20-1
size: NA
J: TRBJ2-5

CDR3: CASSRGGPNTEAFF
DNA: TGTGCCAGCAGCCGTGGGGGGCCGAACACTGAAGCTTTCTTT
D: NA
V: TRBV7-6
size: NA
J: TRBJ1-1

CDR3: CASSRGPLSEQYF
DNA: TGTGCCAGCAGTAGGGGGCCCCTTTCCGAGCAGTACTTC
D: TRBD1
V: TRBV12-3/TRBV12-4
size: once
J: TRBJ2-7

CDR3: CASSVVVGGGRNYGYTF
DNA: TGTGCCAGCAGCGTAGTCGTCGGCGGGGGACGTAACTATGGCTACACCTTC
D: NA
V: TRBV9
size: NA
J: TRBJ1-2

CDR3: CASSGKGTGTGTQYF
DNA: TGTGCCAGCAGCGGAAAGGGGACAGGGACGGGTACGCAGTATTTT
D: TRBD1
V: TRBV2
size: NA
J: TRBJ2-3

CDR3: CASSHSGVETQYF
DNA: TGTGCCAGCAGCCATTCGGGTGTGGAGACCCAGTACTTC
D: NA
V: TRBV3-1
size: NA
J: TRBJ2-5

CDR3: CAISPGQGVNEKLFF
DNA: TGTGCCATCAGTCCTGGACAGGGAGTTAATGAAAAACTGTTTTTT
D: TRBD1
V: TRBV10-3
size: few
J: TRBJ1-4

CDR3: CASAAFPAYEQYF
DNA: TGCGCCAGCGCGGCCTTCCCCGCCTACGAGCAGTACTTC
D: NA
V: TRBV5-1
size: NA
J: TRBJ2-7

CDR3: CASSLTGTPYSYEQYF
DNA: TGTGCCAGCAGCCTGACAGGGACACCCTACTCCTACGAGCAGTACTTC
D: TRBD1
V: TRBV6-1
size: few
J: TRBJ2-7

CDR3: CASSLAKGADEKLFF
DNA: TGCGCCAGCAGCTTGGCCAAGGGGGCTGATGAAAAACTGTTTTTT
D: TRBD1
V: TRBV5-1
size: few
J: TRBJ1-4

CDR3: CASSSWDSNQPQHF
DNA: TGTGCCAGCAGTTCCTGGGACAGCAATCAGCCCCAGCATTTT
D: NA
V: TRBV12-3/TRBV12-4
size: NA
J: TRBJ1-5

CDR3: CASSWGRDISQETQYF
DNA: TGCGCCAGCAGCTGGGGCCGGGACATCAGCCAAGAGACCCAGTACTTC
D: NA
V: TRBV5-1
size: NA
J: TRBJ2-5

CDR3: CASAPQHLSTDTQYF
DNA: TGTGCTAGTGCTCCCCAACACCTAAGCACAGATACGCAGTATTTT
D: NA
V: TRBV12-5
size: NA
J: TRBJ2-3

CDR3: CASRAGTVYNSPLHF
DNA: TGTGCCAGCAGGGCCGGGACGGTTTATAATTCACCCCTCCACTTT
D: NA
V: TRBV12-3/TRBV12-4
size: NA
J: TRBJ1-6

CDR3: CASSSRGGETQYF
DNA: TGTGCCAGCAGTTCCAGGGGCGGGGAGACCCAGTACTTC
D: NA
V: TRBV28
size: many
J: TRBJ2-5

CDR3: CASSLTGTELNYGYTF
DNA: TGTGCCAGCAGCCTAACCGGGACAGAGCTTAACTATGGCTACACCTTC
D: TRBD1
V: TRBV11-1
size: few
J: TRBJ1-2

CDR3: CASSPTGGASDTQYF
DNA: TGTGCCAGCAGTCCGACAGGGGGCGCCTCAGATACGCAGTATTTT
D: TRBD1
V: TRBV7-2
size: few
J: TRBJ2-3